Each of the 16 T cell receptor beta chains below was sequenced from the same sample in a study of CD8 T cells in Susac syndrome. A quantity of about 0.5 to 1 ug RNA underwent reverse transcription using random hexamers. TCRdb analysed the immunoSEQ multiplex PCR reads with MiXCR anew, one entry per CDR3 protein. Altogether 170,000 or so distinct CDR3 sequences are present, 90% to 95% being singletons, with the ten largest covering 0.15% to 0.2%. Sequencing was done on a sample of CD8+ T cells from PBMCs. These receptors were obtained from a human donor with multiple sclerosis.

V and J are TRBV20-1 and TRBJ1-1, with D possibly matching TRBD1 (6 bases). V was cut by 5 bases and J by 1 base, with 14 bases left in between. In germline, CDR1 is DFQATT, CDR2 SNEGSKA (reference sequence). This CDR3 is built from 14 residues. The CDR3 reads CSAAPGQRNTEAFF. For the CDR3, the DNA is TGCAGTGCTGCCCCAGGACAGAGGAACACTGAAGCTTTCTTT.

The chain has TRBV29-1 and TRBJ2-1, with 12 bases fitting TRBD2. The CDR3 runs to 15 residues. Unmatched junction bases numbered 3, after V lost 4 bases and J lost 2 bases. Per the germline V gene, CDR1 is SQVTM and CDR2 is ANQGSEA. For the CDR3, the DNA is TGCAGCGTTGTAGGACTAGCGGGAACCTACAATGAGCAGTTCTTC. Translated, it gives CSVVGLAGTYNEQFF.

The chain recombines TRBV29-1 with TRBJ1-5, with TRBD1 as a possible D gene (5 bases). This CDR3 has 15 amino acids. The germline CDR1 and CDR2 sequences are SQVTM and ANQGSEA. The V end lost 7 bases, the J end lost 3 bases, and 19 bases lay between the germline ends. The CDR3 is CSATIPTEINQPQHF. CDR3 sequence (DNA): TGCAGCGCTACTATCCCGACAGAAATCAATCAGCCCCAGCATTTT.

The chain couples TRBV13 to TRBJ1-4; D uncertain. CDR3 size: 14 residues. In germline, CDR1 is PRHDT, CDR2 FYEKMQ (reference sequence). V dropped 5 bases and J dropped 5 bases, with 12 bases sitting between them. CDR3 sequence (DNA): TGTGCCAGCAGCACCCGTTCTCCGAATGAAAAACTGTTTTTT. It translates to CASSTRSPNEKLFF.

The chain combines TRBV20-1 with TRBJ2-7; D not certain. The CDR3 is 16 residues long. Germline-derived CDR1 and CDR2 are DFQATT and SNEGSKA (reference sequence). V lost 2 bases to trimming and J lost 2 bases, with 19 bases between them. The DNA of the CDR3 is TGCAGTGCTAGATATCCCAAGGCGCGTCCCCCCTACGAGCAGTACTTC. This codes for CSARYPKARPPYEQYF.

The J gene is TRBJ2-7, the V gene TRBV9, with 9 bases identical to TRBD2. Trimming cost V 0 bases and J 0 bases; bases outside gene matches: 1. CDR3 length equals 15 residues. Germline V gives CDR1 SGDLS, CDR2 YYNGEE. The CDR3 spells CASSVDSGGSYEQYF. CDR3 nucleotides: TGTGCCAGCAGCGTAGATAGCGGGGGCTCCTACGAGCAGTACTTC.

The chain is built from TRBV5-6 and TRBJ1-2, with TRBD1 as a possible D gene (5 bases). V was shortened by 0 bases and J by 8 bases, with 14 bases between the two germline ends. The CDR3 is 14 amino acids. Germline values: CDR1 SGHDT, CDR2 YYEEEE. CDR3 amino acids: CASSLVGQGRGYTF. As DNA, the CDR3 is TGTGCCAGCAGCTTGGTGGGCCAGGGCCGCGGCTACACCTTC.

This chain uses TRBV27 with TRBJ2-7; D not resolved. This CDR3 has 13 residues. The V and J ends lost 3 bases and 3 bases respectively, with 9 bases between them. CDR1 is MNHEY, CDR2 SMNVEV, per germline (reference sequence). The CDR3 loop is CASSFSRSYEQYF. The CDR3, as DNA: TGTGCCAGCAGTTTCTCTCGCAGCTACGAGCAGTACTTC.

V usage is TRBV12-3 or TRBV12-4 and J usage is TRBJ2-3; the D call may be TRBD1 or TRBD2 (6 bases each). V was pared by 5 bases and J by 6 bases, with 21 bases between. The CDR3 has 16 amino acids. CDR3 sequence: CASSRGGLGSADTQYF. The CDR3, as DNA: TGTGCCAGCAGTCGAGGGGGGCTGGGTTCGGCGGATACGCAGTATTTT.

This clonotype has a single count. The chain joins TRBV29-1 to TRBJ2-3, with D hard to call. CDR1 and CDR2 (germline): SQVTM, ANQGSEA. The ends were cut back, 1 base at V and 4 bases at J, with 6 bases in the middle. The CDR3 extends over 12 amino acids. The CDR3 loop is CSVEGRADTQYF. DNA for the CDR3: TGCAGCGTTGAAGGGAGAGCAGATACGCAGTATTTT.

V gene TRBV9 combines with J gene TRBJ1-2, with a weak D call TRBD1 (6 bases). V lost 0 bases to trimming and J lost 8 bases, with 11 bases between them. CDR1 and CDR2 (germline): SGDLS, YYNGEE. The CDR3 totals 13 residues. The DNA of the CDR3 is TGTGCCAGCAGCGTAGACAGGGTGGGAGGCTACACCTTC. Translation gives CASSVDRVGGYTF.

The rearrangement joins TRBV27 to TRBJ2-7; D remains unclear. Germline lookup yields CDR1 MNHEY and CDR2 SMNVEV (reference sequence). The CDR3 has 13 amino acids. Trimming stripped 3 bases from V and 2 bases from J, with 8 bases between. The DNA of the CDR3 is TGTGCCAGCAGTTTGGCCAGAGCCTACGAGCAGTACTTC. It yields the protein CASSLARAYEQYF.

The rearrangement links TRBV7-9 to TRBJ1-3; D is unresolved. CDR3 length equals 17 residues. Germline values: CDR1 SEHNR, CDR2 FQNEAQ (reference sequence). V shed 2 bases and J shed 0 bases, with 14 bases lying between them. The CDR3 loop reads CASSLLGPSFSGNTIYF. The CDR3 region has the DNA TGTGCCAGCAGCTTATTAGGTCCGTCTTTCTCTGGAAACACCATATATTTT.

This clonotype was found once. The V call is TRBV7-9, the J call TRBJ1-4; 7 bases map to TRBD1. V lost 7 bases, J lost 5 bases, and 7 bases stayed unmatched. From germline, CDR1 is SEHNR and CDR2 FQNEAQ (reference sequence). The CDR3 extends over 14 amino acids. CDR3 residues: CASIRTGSNEKLFF. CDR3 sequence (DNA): TGTGCCAGCATCCGGACAGGTTCGAATGAAAAACTGTTTTTT.

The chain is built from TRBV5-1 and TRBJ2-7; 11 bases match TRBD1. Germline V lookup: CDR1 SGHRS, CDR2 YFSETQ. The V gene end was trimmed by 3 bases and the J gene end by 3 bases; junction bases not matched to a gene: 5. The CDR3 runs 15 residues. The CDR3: CASSWTGTGGYEQYF. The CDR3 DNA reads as TGCGCCAGCAGCTGGACCGGGACAGGGGGCTACGAGCAGTACTTC.

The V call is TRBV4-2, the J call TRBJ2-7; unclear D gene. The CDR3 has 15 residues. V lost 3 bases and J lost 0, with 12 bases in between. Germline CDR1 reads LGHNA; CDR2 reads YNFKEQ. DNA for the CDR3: TGTGCCAGCAGCCACCGGGCCCTCTCCTCCTACGAGCAGTACTTC. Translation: CASSHRALSSYEQYF.